This T cell receptor beta chain emerged from a study of vaccination and CD4 T cells after COVID-19. Study-wide context: SARS-CoV-2 PCR on nasal swabs had been positive for the convalescent patients; about 9 were mild and one was severe.

Time point denoted: late sampling 161 to 241 days after vaccination in a few convalescent patients. Positive PCR results dated from March to December 2020, before the US Alpha, Beta and Delta variants. CDR3 length: 15 residues. V was pared by 3 bases and J by 1 base, with 4 bases of the junction left unmatched. Germline V gives CDR1 ENHRY, CDR2 SYGVKD. TCRdb re-called the PCR reads through MiXCR, storing one row per CDR3 protein. The repertoire holds just over 35,000 distinct CDR3 sequences, with around 39% as singletons. This clonotype was obtained from a human donor who had recovered from COVID-19. The chain recombines TRBV10-3 with TRBJ2-3; 7 nucleotides line up with TRBD1. The sample was CD4+ T cells from blood, taken about 7 months after SARS-CoV-2 vaccination. The CDR3 bases are TGTGCCATCAGTGACCGACAGGGTGGCACAGATACGCAGTATTTT. Protein product: CAISDRQGGTDTQYF.